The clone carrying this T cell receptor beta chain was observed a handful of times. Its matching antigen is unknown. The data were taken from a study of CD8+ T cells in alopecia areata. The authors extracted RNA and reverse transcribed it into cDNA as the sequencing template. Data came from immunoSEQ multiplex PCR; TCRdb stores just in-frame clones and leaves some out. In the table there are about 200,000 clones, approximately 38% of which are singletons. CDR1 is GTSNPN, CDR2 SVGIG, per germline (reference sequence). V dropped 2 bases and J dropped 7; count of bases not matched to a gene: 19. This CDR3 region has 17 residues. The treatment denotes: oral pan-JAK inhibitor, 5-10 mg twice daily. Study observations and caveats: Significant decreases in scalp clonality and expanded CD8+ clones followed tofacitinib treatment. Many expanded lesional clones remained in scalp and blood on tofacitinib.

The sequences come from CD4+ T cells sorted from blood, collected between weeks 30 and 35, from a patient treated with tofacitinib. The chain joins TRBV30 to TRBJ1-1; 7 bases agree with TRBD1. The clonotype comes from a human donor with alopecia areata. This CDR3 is CAWSRPRDILRGNEAFF. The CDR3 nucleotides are TGTGCCTGGAGTCGACCACGGGACATTCTCAGGGGGAATGAAGCTTTCTTT. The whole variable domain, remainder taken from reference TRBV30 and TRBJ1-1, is SQTIHQWPATLVQPVGSPLSLECTVEGTSNPNLYWYRQAAGRGLQLLFYSVGIGQISSEVPQNLSASRPQDRQFILSSKKLLLSDSGFYLCAWSRPRDILRGNEAFFGQGTRLTVV.